The 25 T cell receptor beta chains in this list originate from one sample, sequenced in a study of response to subunit inactivated influenza vaccine. TCRdb re-analysed the RT-PCR reads in MiXCR, keeping a single row per CDR3 protein. Of some 520,000 distinct CDR3 sequences listed, about 15% are singletons. The sequenced sample was CD4+ T cells sorted from PBMCs, obtained around 25 months after vaccination. The receptor source for this set is a man aged 45-69 years who received an inactivated influenza vaccine.

The rearrangement links TRBV7-9 to TRBJ1-2; D possibly corresponds to TRBD1 (6 bases). Germline values: CDR1 SEHNR, CDR2 FQNEAQ (reference sequence). This CDR3 region has 14 residues. The V gene lost 7 bases and the J gene lost 8 bases, with 20 bases spanning the gap. CDR3 in DNA: TGTGCCAGCAAGGCTAACAGGGAAGCGCAAGGCTACACCTTC. It is translated as CASKANREAQGYTF.

The gene calls are TRBV15 and TRBJ2-1, with D possibly being TRBD1 (5 bases). Trimming took off 0 bases at V and 0 bases at J, with 6 bases between the two ends. CDR1 and CDR2 from the germline V gene are LNHNV and YYDKDF (reference sequence). The CDR3 has 15 amino acids. Here the CDR3 reads CATSRDRASYNEQFF. CDR3 DNA: TGTGCCACCAGCAGAGACAGGGCCTCCTACAATGAGCAGTTCTTC. Full variable domain (outside the CDR3, taken from reference TRBV15 and TRBJ2-1): DAMVIQNPRYQVTQFGKPVTLSCSQTLNHNVMYWYQQKSSQAPKLLFHYYDKDFNNEADTPDNFQSRRPNTSFCFLDIRSPGLGDTAMYLCATSRDRASYNEQFFGPGTRLTVL.

About this clonotype itself: Relative to the germline gene, one junction end is altered; a read error may explain this. The CDR3 sequence is CSISERPNQPQHF. DNA of the CDR3: TGTTCCATCAGTGAGAGGCCTAATCAGCCCCAGCATTTT. The V call is TRBV10-3, the J call TRBJ1-5; D call uncertain. This CDR3 has 13 amino acids. Germline V gene sequence: CDR1 ENHRY, CDR2 SYGVKD.

The chain couples TRBV10-3 to TRBJ2-1; D not certain. V was pared by 1 base and J by 3 bases, with 4 bases between. The CDR3 is made up of 13 amino acids. Per the germline V gene, CDR1 is ENHRY and CDR2 is SYGVKD. The CDR3 region has the DNA TGTGCCATCAGTGAGTTCAGCTACAATGAGCAGTTCTTC. It encodes CAISEFSYNEQFF.

This clonotype was recorded many times. The junction departs from the called germline gene at one end, perhaps through a read error. The chain uses TRBV5-1 and TRBJ1-1; D remains unclear. The CDR3 is 12 residues long. Germline CDR1 SGHRS, CDR2 YFSETQ. The DNA for the CDR3 is TGTGCCAGCAGCCTTGGGAGCACTGAAGCTTTCTTT. Translated: CASSLGSTEAFF.

V gene TRBV5-1 combines with J gene TRBJ2-7, with D maybe TRBD2 (7 bases). Germline V gives CDR1 SGHRS, CDR2 YFSETQ. V lost 0 bases and J 3 bases, leaving 16 bases between the germline ends. This CDR3 is 16 amino acids long. The CDR3 DNA is TGCGCCAGCAGCTTGGCCGGCGGGGGCTACCACTACGAGCAGTACTTC. Translation gives CASSLAGGGYHYEQYF.

The chain has TRBV4-3 and TRBJ1-1; D is uncertain. The CDR3 has 12 amino acids. Trimming took off 0 bases at V and 11 bases at J, with 10 bases between the two ends. Looked up from germline, CDR1 is LGHNA and CDR2 is YSLEER. CDR3 region: CASSQDRYTAFF. The CDR3, as DNA: TGCGCCAGCAGCCAAGATAGGTACACGGCTTTCTTT.

This clonotype showed up just a few times. This chain uses TRBV7-6 with TRBJ2-3; no definite D call. The germline CDR1 and CDR2 sequences are SGHVS and FNYEAQ. V gave up 5 bases and J gave up 4 bases, with 16 bases separating them. CDR3 length: 15 residues. The CDR3 loop reads CASSPASPNPDTQYF. DNA for the CDR3: TGTGCCAGCAGCCCCGCGTCGCCTAACCCAGATACGCAGTATTTT.

This clonotype has a count of ten or more. The V and J genes are TRBV11-2 and TRBJ2-5; D remains unclear. CDR1 is SGHAT and CDR2 is FQNNGV in the germline V gene. Trimming took 2 bases from V and 3 from J, leaving 7 bases between them. CDR3 length equals 13 residues. This chain's CDR3 is CASSLSTEETQYF. In nucleotides, the CDR3 is TGTGCCAGCAGCTTATCGACGGAAGAGACCCAGTACTTC. Complete variable domain (other parts from reference TRBV11-2 and TRBJ2-5): EAGVAQSPRYKIIEKRQSVAFWCNPISGHATLYWYQQILGQGPKLLIQFQNNGVVDDSQLPKDRFSAERLKGVDSTLKIQPAKLEDSAVYLCASSLSTEETQYFGPGTRLLVL.

This sequence joins TRBV6-2 or TRBV6-3 and TRBJ2-5, with D possibly TRBD1 on 5 matching bases. Germline V gene sequence: CDR1 MNHEY, CDR2 SVGEGT. Trimming left V 4 bases short and J 0 bases short, with 12 bases between. The CDR3 loop spans 15 amino acids. The CDR3 region has the DNA TGTGCCAGCAGTTGGGGCCGCGGATACCAAGAGACCCAGTACTTC. Translating gives CASSWGRGYQETQYF.

The chain links TRBV4-2 to TRBJ2-1; 10 positions match TRBD2. The CDR3 covers 15 residues. Unmatched junction bases numbered 6, after V lost 5 bases and J lost 5 bases. The germline CDR1 and CDR2 sequences are LGHNA and YNFKEQ. The CDR3 loop reads CASSEAGGPDNEQFF. CDR3 nucleotide sequence: TGTGCCAGCAGCGAAGCGGGGGGGCCAGACAATGAGCAGTTCTTC.

This clonotype appeared a few times. The chain employs TRBV6-2 or TRBV6-3 and TRBJ1-5, with TRBD1 identical over 9 bases. V lost 2 bases to trimming and J lost 4 bases; unmatched junction nucleotides: 6. This CDR3 region has 16 residues. Germline values: CDR1 MNHEY, CDR2 SVGEGT. CDR3 nucleotide sequence: TGTGCCAGCAGTTACAACCGGGACAGGGCAAATCAGCCCCAGCATTTT. Protein: CASSYNRDRANQPQHF.

V is TRBV15 and J is TRBJ1-2; D remains unclear. Deletions cut 5 bases from V and 1 base from J, with 8 bases between. The CDR3 extends over 13 amino acids. Germline CDR1 LNHNV, CDR2 YYDKDF (reference sequence). The CDR3 sequence is CATSPRINYGYTF. The CDR3 DNA follows: TGTGCCACCAGCCCCCGGATTAACTATGGCTACACCTTC.

This clonotype came up many times. The V and J genes are TRBV29-1 and TRBJ2-1; D is perhaps TRBD2 (6 bases). Per germline, CDR1 SQVTM and CDR2 ANQGSEA. CDR3 length equals 12 residues. V was pared by 4 bases and J by 3 bases, with 7 bases between. The CDR3 loop reads CSVAGDYNEQFF. DNA for the CDR3: TGCAGCGTTGCGGGGGACTACAATGAGCAGTTCTTC.

The rearrangement joins TRBV9 to TRBJ2-5; maybe TRBD1 (6 bases). The CDR3 extends over 14 amino acids. Trimming pared 4 bases from V and 5 bases from J, leaving 15 bases between. Germline CDR1 and CDR2: SGDLS and YYNGEE. CDR3 nucleotides: TGTGCCAGCAGCATAGACCCAAGGGGGGAGACCCAGTACTTC. The encoded protein is CASSIDPRGETQYF. The full variable domain, completed using reference TRBV9 and TRBJ2-5, is DSGVTQTPKHLITATGQRVTLRCSPRSGDLSVYWYQQSLDQGLQFLIQYYNGEERAKGNILERFSAQQFPDLHSELNLSSLELGDSALYFCASSIDPRGETQYFGPGTRLLVL.

This clonotype was detected ten times or more. V is TRBV7-2 and J is TRBJ2-7; D perhaps matches TRBD1 (6 bases). V was clipped by 4 bases and J by 3 bases, with 10 bases between them. This CDR3 contains 13 residues. Germline V gene lookup returns CDR1 SGHTA and CDR2 FQGNSA. In DNA form, the CDR3 reads TGTGCCAGCAGCTCGCAGGGGTACTACGAGCAGTACTTC. Its protein is CASSSQGYYEQYF.

This clonotype was seen only a few times. The rearrangement links TRBV6-6 to TRBJ2-7; TRBD2 agrees at 8 bases. V shed 6 bases, J shed 7 bases, and the junction held 8 bases outside the gene matches. The CDR3 is made up of 13 amino acids. Germline values: CDR1 MNHNY, CDR2 SVGAGI (reference sequence). For the CDR3, the DNA is TGTGCCAGCAGCCGTACTTCGGGAGGGGAGCAGTACTTC. Protein product: CASSRTSGGEQYF.

A note on this clonotype: One junction end disagrees with the germline gene, perhaps due to a read error. The CDR3 region is CDSHRDSNQPQHF. The CDR3 nucleotides read TGTGACAGCCACAGGGATAGCAATCAGCCCCAGCATTTT. This sequence joins TRBV7-9 and TRBJ1-5; possible D gene TRBD1, 6 bases. The CDR3 contains 13 residues. Germline V lookup: CDR1 SEHNR, CDR2 FQNEAQ (reference sequence). The entire variable domain, with the rest obtained from reference TRBV7-9 and TRBJ1-5, is as follows: DTGVSQNPRHKITKRGQNVTFRCDPISEHNRLYWYRQTLGQGPEFLTYFQNEAQLEKSRLLSDRFSAERPKGSFSTLEIQRTEQGDSAMYLCDSHRDSNQPQHFGDGTRLSIL.

The chain joins TRBV25-1 to TRBJ1-1, with a possible D match to TRBD1 (6 bases). The length of the CDR3 is 15 residues. The germline V gene encodes CDR1 MGHDK and CDR2 SYGVNS. V lost 1 base to trimming and J lost 1 base, with 10 bases between them. CDR3 residues: CASSEWGRGNTEAFF. CDR3 DNA sequence: TGTGCCAGCAGTGAATGGGGCAGGGGGAACACTGAAGCTTTCTTT.

The rearrangement links TRBV6-5 to TRBJ2-3; 11 bases match TRBD2. V trimming: 0 bases; J trimming: 5 bases; junction bases outside the gene matches: 1. CDR3 length equals 15 residues. In germline, CDR1 is MNHEY, CDR2 SVGAGI. The CDR3 spells CASSYSSGGEDTQYF. DNA of the CDR3: TGTGCCAGCAGTTACTCTAGCGGGGGGGAAGATACGCAGTATTTT.

The V call is TRBV12-3 or TRBV12-4, the J call TRBJ2-5, with no clear D. Trimming took 2 bases from V and 3 from J, leaving 10 bases between them. The CDR3 has 14 residues. CDR3 bases: TGTGCCAGCAGTTTAAGATCCCGAAAAGAGACCCAGTACTTC. Its protein is CASSLRSRKETQYF.

In its sample, this clonotype was seen once. The chain recombines TRBV28 with TRBJ2-7, with TRBD2 identical over 11 bases. CDR3 length: 15 amino acids. Germline loops: CDR1 MDHEN, CDR2 SYDVKM. V was clipped by 1 base and J by 5 bases; unmatched bases: 4. The chain's CDR3 is CASSLSSGRIHEQYF. The CDR3 coding sequence is TGTGCCAGCAGTTTATCTAGCGGGAGGATACACGAGCAGTACTTC.

This clonotype was detected a few times. The chain recombines TRBV10-1 with TRBJ2-2; a weak D match, TRBD2 (5 bases). The CDR3 length is 15 residues. Trimming took 3 bases from V and 0 from J, leaving 8 bases between them. Germline-derived CDR1 and CDR2 are WNHNN and SYGVQD (reference sequence). The CDR3 DNA is TGCGCCAGCAGTGACTCCGGGGCGAACACCGGGGAGCTGTTTTTT. Translation gives CASSDSGANTGELFF.

This clonotype was counted once. The chain couples TRBV7-2 to TRBJ2-7; D remains unclear. Germline V gives CDR1 SGHTA, CDR2 FQGNSA. V shed 0 bases and J shed 6 bases, with 15 bases lying between them. This CDR3 is 15 amino acids long. CDR3 DNA sequence: TGTGCCAGCAGCTTAGCCGAGGTCCGGCGACTCGAGCAGTACTTC. As protein: CASSLAEVRRLEQYF.

The CDR3 DNA reads as TGTGCCACCAGCAGGGGAGAAAGGACCGGGGAGCTGTTTTTT. It yields the protein CATSRGERTGELFF. The chain links TRBV15 to TRBJ2-2; TRBD2 is a possible D gene (5 bases). Germline CDR1 and CDR2: LNHNV and YYDKDF (reference sequence). Trimming cost V 3 bases and J 5 bases, with 10 bases left between them. The CDR3 loop spans 14 amino acids.